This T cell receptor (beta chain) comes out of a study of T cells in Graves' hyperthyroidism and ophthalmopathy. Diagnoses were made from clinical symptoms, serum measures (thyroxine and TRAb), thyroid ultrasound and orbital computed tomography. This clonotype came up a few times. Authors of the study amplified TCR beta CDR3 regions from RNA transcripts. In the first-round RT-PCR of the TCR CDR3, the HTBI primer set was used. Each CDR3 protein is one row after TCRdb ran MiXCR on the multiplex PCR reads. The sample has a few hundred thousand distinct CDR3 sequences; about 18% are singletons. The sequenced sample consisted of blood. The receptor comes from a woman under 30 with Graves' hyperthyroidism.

The CDR3 DNA is TGTGCCAGCAGCCCCCTGAGCTTGGACGAGACCCAGTACTTC. The encoded protein is CASSPLSLDETQYF. The chain has TRBV7-2 and TRBJ2-5, with D unresolved. CDR1 is SGHTA and CDR2 is FQGNSA in the germline V gene. Trimming cost V 5 bases and J 5 bases, with 15 bases left between them. The CDR3 contains 14 residues.